This section outlines one T cell receptor (beta chain) sequence together with its context. The data derive from a study of blood T cell repertoires in COVID-19. Across the whole study: Acute-phase and convalescent COVID-19 samples originated in the United States, Italy and Spain. The analysed material was cDNA or gDNA that came from T cells, B-cell-depleted T cells, or PBMCs.

In the original processing: Amplified reference gene primers provided the basis for estimating nucleated cell counts. The assay was immunoSEQ multiplex PCR, and TCRdb's table has in-frame clones only and misses some. V, J and clone size are those of that table, while D and trimming were read from the DNA. Of just over 150,000 clones in the sample, approximately 90% are singletons; the top ten hold roughly 4.8%. V lost 4 bases and J lost 0, with 14 bases in between. This CDR3 has 16 residues. The V gene's germline CDR1 is SGHRS and CDR2 YFSETQ. This receptor was taken from a man aged 25 to 40 with COVID-19, enrolled during active disease. V gene TRBV5-1 combines with J gene TRBJ2-1; D is possibly TRBD1 (5 bases). The sequenced sample consisted of peripheral blood. The CDR3 bases are TGCGCCAGCAGCCAGGGTTGGGGTAGCTCCTACAATGAGCAGTTCTTC. Protein: CASSQGWGSSYNEQFF.